Each of the 5 T cell receptor beta chains below was sequenced from the same sample in a study of draining lymph node invasion in breast cancer. Sorting for CD4+ CD45RA- CD25- cells yielded memory conventional CD4 T cells. TCRdb itself ran the bulk RNA-seq reads through MiXCR, one entry per CDR3 protein. The data show around 1,300 distinct CDR3 sequences, approximately 60% seen once. Material for sequencing was sorted memory CD4+ effector T cells from the tumor. These receptors all come from a female donor with luminal breast cancer.

In this sample, this clonotype turned up once. The V call is TRBV19, the J call TRBJ1-5; 11 bases match TRBD1. V lost 5 bases to trimming and J lost 7 bases; unmatched junction nucleotides: 13. CDR1 and CDR2 (germline): LNHDA, SQIVND (reference sequence). The CDR3 consists of 17 residues. CDR3 region: CASSPGRGDRGGQPQHF. Written as DNA, the CDR3 is TGTGCCAGTAGTCCCGGAAGGGGGGACAGGGGGGGACAGCCCCAGCATTTT.

The gene calls are TRBV19 and TRBJ2-2; 8 nucleotides line up with TRBD1. Germline V gene lookup returns CDR1 LNHDA and CDR2 SQIVND (reference sequence). The trim removed 7 bases at V and 7 bases at J, leaving 8 bases unmatched. The CDR3 is made up of 14 amino acids. The DNA for the CDR3 is TGTGCCAGTATGAGGGACAGGACCTACGGGGAGCTGTTTTTT. It is translated as CASMRDRTYGELFF. Together with reference TRBV19 and TRBJ2-2, the CDR3 gives the full variable domain: DGGITQSPKYLFRKEGQNVTLSCEQNLNHDAMYWYRQDPGQGLRLIYYSQIVNDFQKGDIAEGYSVSREKKESFPLTVTSAQKNPTAFYLCASMRDRTYGELFFGEGSRLTVL.

V usage is TRBV28 and J usage is TRBJ1-2, with D perhaps TRBD1 (5 bases). This CDR3 is built from 16 residues. V gave up 7 bases and J gave up 4 bases, with 22 bases separating them. Germline V lookup: CDR1 MDHEN, CDR2 SYDVKM. DNA of the CDR3: TGTGCCAGCAATGAACAAGGGAGGACACCGGGCTATGGCTACACCTTC. This encodes CASNEQGRTPGYGYTF.

The CDR3 DNA sequence: TGTGCCAGCAGTCGTGTTCGTCTGAATGAAAAACTGTTTTTT. It specifies CASSRVRLNEKLFF. J is TRBJ1-4 and V is TRBV6-5; D is undetermined. Deletions cut 5 bases from V and 5 bases from J, with 12 bases between. CDR1 and CDR2 (germline): MNHEY, SVGAGI. This CDR3 is built from 14 residues.

The chain links TRBV5-5 to TRBJ2-2; unclear D gene. Germline lookup yields CDR1 SGHKS and CDR2 YYEKEE (reference sequence). The CDR3 spans 14 residues. V shed 2 bases and J shed 2 bases, with 7 bases lying between them. The CDR3 region is CASSLSGNTGELFF. The CDR3 DNA reads TGTGCCAGCAGCTTATCCGGTAACACCGGGGAGCTGTTTTTT.